This is a list of T cell receptor beta chains from one sample in a study of shared clonotypes between healthy human individuals. The table came from immunoSEQ multiplex PCR; TCRdb's copy has only in-frame clones and leaves some out. The sample records about a million clones, 60% to 80% being singletons. Sequencing input: memory CD4+ T cells from PBMCs. The source of these receptors is a man aged 18 to 30 in good health. Some clones in this sample may be carry-over from other donors' samples. The CDR3 runs from the conserved cysteine through the conserved F or W. A D gene is named only where the DNA matches it firmly. Not every row has a clone size; where given, it reads once, few, many or a size class.

>14|TRBV2|TRBD2|.|TRBJ2-1
TGTGCCAGCAGTCCCGGGGGGTCGTACAATGAGCAGTTCTTC
CASSPGGSYNEQFF
>15|TRBV10-3|.|many|TRBJ1-4
TGTGCCATCAGTGAGTCTCTCGGGGGCAGGGAAAAACTGTTTTTT
CAISESLGGREKLFF
>16|TRBV9|TRBD1|.|TRBJ1-1
TGTGCCAGCAGCTTCCGATCGACAGGGGGAGGGGCTGAAGCTTTCTTT
CASSFRSTGGGAEAFF
>18|TRBV5-1|TRBD2|.|TRBJ2-5
TGCGCCAGCAGACCCCCGGGACTAGCGGGAGGAGTAGGGGAGACCCAGTACTTC
CASRPPGLAGGVGETQYF
>12|TRBV10-3|.|.|TRBJ1-2
TGTGCCATCAGGCCAACAGCCGAAGGCTACACCTTC
CAIRPTAEGYTF
>14|TRBV5-4|TRBD1|.|TRBJ1-2
TGTGCCAGCAGCTTTACCGGGACAGGGGCTGGCTACACCTTC
CASSFTGTGAGYTF
>13|TRBV30|TRBD1|.|TRBJ2-5
TGTGCCTGGAGTGTCTCAGGGGGAAAGACCCAGTACTTC
CAWSVSGGKTQYF
>13|TRBV7-2|.|.|TRBJ2-1
TGTGCCAGCAGCCGTCCCAGCGGGCGCGAGCAGTTCTTC
CASSRPSGREQFF
>15|TRBV9|.|.|TRBJ2-1
TGTGCCAGCAGCGTAGAAGCGGATACCTACAATGAGCAGTTCTTC
CASSVEADTYNEQFF
>17|TRBV7-2|TRBD2|.|TRBJ2-3
TGTGCCAGCAGCCCGGGACTAGCGGGAGAAGTCACAGATACGCAGTATTTT
CASSPGLAGEVTDTQYF
>13|TRBV15|.|.|TRBJ2-1
TGTGCCACCAGCAGCGGGATTTACAATGAGCAGTTCTTC
CATSSGIYNEQFF
>12|TRBV30|TRBD1|.|TRBJ1-4
TGTGCCTCGGACAGGGAAGGAGAAAAACTGTTTTTT
CASDREGEKLFF
>13|TRBV28|.|.|TRBJ2-2
TGTGCCAGCAGTTTGTCATCTCCCGGGGAGCTGTTTTTT
CASSLSSPGELFF
>14|TRBV9|TRBD2|.|TRBJ2-7
TGTGCCAGCAGCGTAAGGACTAGCGGGAGTGAGCAGTACTTC
CASSVRTSGSEQYF
>14|TRBV9|TRBD2|.|TRBJ2-3
TGTGCCAGCAGCGCTAGCGGGAGCTCAGATACGCAGTATTTT
CASSASGSSDTQYF
>17|TRBV10-1|TRBD1|.|TRBJ2-4
TGCGCCAGCAGACCGGGACAGGGCATTCGGGACAAAAACATTCAGTACTTC
CASRPGQGIRDKNIQYF
>13|TRBV7-2|.|.|TRBJ2-7
TGTGCCAGCAGCCCGACCCGTTGGACCGAGCAGTACTTC
CASSPTRWTEQYF
>14|TRBV7-3|TRBD1|.|TRBJ2-3
TGTGCCAGCAGCCCCACAGGGGGCACAGATACGCAGTATTTT
CASSPTGGTDTQYF
>13|TRBV7-9|TRBD2|.|TRBJ2-7
TGTGCCAGCAGCTTAGGGGCGGGAGGGCCCGAGTACTTC
CASSLGAGGPEYF
>11|TRBV29-1|.|.|TRBJ2-1
TGCAGCGCCCAAAATTACAATGAGCAGTTCTTC
CSAQNYNEQFF
>15|TRBV6-5|.|.|TRBJ1-5
TGTGCCAGCAGTCGGACAGACGGTAGCAATCAGCCCCAGCATTTT
CASSRTDGSNQPQHF
>17|TRBV19|.|few|TRBJ2-1
TGTGCCAGTAGTATAGGGTCCACCCGGATCGTGAACAATGAGCAGTTCTTC
CASSIGSTRIVNNEQFF